This T cell receptor (beta chain) was retrieved from a study of T-cell memory formation after mild COVID-19. Germline assignment: CDR1 MNHEY and CDR2 SVGAGI. V lost 6 bases and J lost 0, with 14 bases in between. The CDR3 length is 16 residues. TCR alpha and TCR beta cDNA libraries carrying sample barcodes and UMIs were produced by 5'RACE using constant-segment primers. TCRdb itself ran the 5' RACE reads through MiXCR, one entry per CDR3 protein. The table lists 350,000 to 400,000 distinct CDR3 sequences, roughly an eighth of them singletons. General study findings and limits: Contracting CD4+ clones lay largely in CM and EM, with CD8+ ones residing in EMRA. Pre-infection memory carried some responding clones, suggesting that cross-reactive memory joined.

Note on this clonotype: Its antigen is unidentified.

This chain connects TRBV6-5 to TRBJ1-4, with D perhaps TRBD1 (5 bases). This sequence originates from a man aged 18 to 29 who had mild COVID-19 (a few samples of this study predate the infection). Cell type and time point are not known. The sequencing sample was made of PBMCs or a T cell subset sorted from them (not recorded which). CDR3 in DNA: TGTGCCAGCAGCCCTGGACACCTAACAACTAATGAAAAACTGTTTTTT. Protein product: CASSPGHLTTNEKLFF.